The clone carrying this T cell receptor beta chain was detected only a few times. This specimen comes from a study of blood T cells in healthy people across ages. Next came a second PCR, run for roughly 6 to 11 cycles, which used a sample-barcoded 5' primer along with a J-beta primer mix. MiXCR was run by TCRdb on the 5' RACE reads, yielding one entry per CDR3 protein. The sample contains hundreds of thousands of distinct CDR3 sequences, 25% of which appear only once. Germline V gene sequence: CDR1 SGHRS, CDR2 YFSETQ. CDR3 length equals 20 residues. Losses at the gene ends were 4 bases for V and 2 bases for J; bases not matched to a gene: 22. These data are also associated with another study on T cells of mothers and their children. As that study records: Mothers gave over 8.5 million TCR beta CDR3 reads each, and children 3 million to 3.5 million each.

Sequencing was carried out using blood. The chain couples TRBV5-1 to TRBJ2-3; 7 bases line up with TRBD2. This clonotype was sampled from a boy aged 5-17 years in good health. For the CDR3, the DNA is TGCGCCAGCAGCCCCGTTTTTAATGGGCGTCCTAAGCGGGACACAGATACGCAGTATTTT. Amino acid sequence: CASSPVFNGRPKRDTDTQYF.